This section outlines one T cell receptor (beta chain) sequence together with its context. cDNA came from 0.5 to 1 ug RNA primed by random hexamers. Amplification of TCR beta CDR3 across 54 Vbeta and 13 Jbeta was performed with immunoSEQ multiplex PCR. TCRdb itself ran the immunoSEQ multiplex PCR reads through MiXCR, one entry per CDR3 protein. The table shows some 97,000 distinct CDR3 sequences, with about 95% occurring only once. This specimen belongs to a study of CD8 T cells in Susac syndrome. V was pared by 3 bases and J by 4 bases, with 2 bases between. CDR1 and CDR2 (germline): KGHDR, SFDVKD. CDR3 size: 11 residues.

The sequence came from a human donor with Susac syndrome. The sequencing sample was made of CD8+ T cells from PBMCs. The chain joins TRBV24-1 to TRBJ2-5; D remains ambiguous. The CDR3 DNA reads as TGTGCCACCAGTGATGGAGAGACCCAGTACTTC. The encoded protein is CATSDGETQYF.